Given below is one T cell receptor beta chain in context. V was pared by 6 bases and J by 6 bases, with 17 bases of the junction left unmatched. CDR1 is LNHDA and CDR2 is SQIVND in the germline V gene (reference sequence). The CDR3 has 19 residues. The sample belongs to a study of blood T cell repertoires in COVID-19. Libraries were prepared by immunoSEQ multiplex PCR; TCRdb keeps only in-frame clonotypes and omits some of them. Of under 300,000 clones in the sample, approximately 82% were seen once. Sequencing was performed on peripheral blood. The gene calls are TRBV19 and TRBJ2-2; TRBD1 matches 12 bases. The clonotype originates from a man aged 30-40 years who had recovered from COVID-19. The CDR3 DNA sequence: TGTGCCAGTAGAACACACGACTCCGGGACAGGGGGCGCGTCCGGGGAGCTGTTTTTT. Its protein product is CASRTHDSGTGGASGELFF.